The 18 T cell receptor beta chains below come from one sample, sequenced in a study of blood T cell repertoires in COVID-19. Some clones are missing from TCRdb's copy, which holds only in-frame ones; the method was immunoSEQ multiplex PCR. The sample lists tens of thousands of clones, about 86% seen once, with 5.5% to 8% in the top ten. Sequenced: peripheral blood. These receptors came from a man aged 50-59 years with active COVID-19.

The V call is TRBV5-1, the J call TRBJ2-2, with 10 bases lining up with TRBD2. The CDR3 runs 17 residues. J gave up 4 bases and V 0 bases, and 6 bases lay outside the gene matches. Germline loops: CDR1 SGHRS, CDR2 YFSETQ. The CDR3 region has the DNA TGCGCCAGCAGCTTGGCAGGGCTAGCGGGAGCCACCGGGGAGCTGTTTTTT. Protein product: CASSLAGLAGATGELFF.

The rearrangement uses TRBV18 and TRBJ2-2; possible D gene TRBD1, 5 bases. The length of the CDR3 is 16 residues. Trimming cost V 3 bases and J 1 base, with 12 bases left between them. Germline CDR1 KGHSH, CDR2 LQKENI. For the CDR3, the DNA is TGTGCCAGCTCACCCCCGATGCAGGGGAACACCGGGGAGCTGTTTTTT. Amino acid sequence: CASSPPMQGNTGELFF.

The J gene is TRBJ2-2, the V gene TRBV5-1; possibly TRBD1 for D (6 bases). There are 15 residues in the CDR3. The V end was cut by 4 bases, the J end by 0 bases, with 10 bases between. The germline CDR1 and CDR2 sequences are SGHRS and YFSETQ. The CDR3 here is CASSKGDANTGELFF. The DNA for the CDR3 is TGCGCCAGCAGCAAGGGGGACGCGAACACCGGGGAGCTGTTTTTT.

The chain has TRBV5-1 and TRBJ1-6; 7 bases agree with TRBD1. V shed 4 bases, J shed 8 bases, and the junction held 9 bases outside the gene matches. From germline, CDR1 is SGHRS and CDR2 YFSETQ. The CDR3 extends over 15 amino acids. CDR3 sequence: CASSVGQLGDSPLHF. In DNA form, the CDR3 reads TGCGCCAGCAGCGTGGGACAGCTTGGGGATTCACCCCTCCACTTT.

The chain has TRBV14 and TRBJ1-2; D is uncertain. This CDR3 spans 17 amino acids. The germline gives CDR1 SGHDN, CDR2 FVKESK. V was pared by 4 bases and J by 2 bases, with 20 bases between. For the CDR3, the DNA is TGTGCCAGCAGCCCCCAGAGCAGAATCGGACTGAACTATGGCTACACCTTC. Protein product: CASSPQSRIGLNYGYTF.

The chain combines TRBV19 with TRBJ1-1, with D perhaps TRBD1 (6 bases). Per the germline V gene, CDR1 is LNHDA and CDR2 is SQIVND (reference sequence). The CDR3 sequence is 14 residues long. The V end was cut by 4 bases, the J end by 5 bases, with 14 bases between. CDR3 coding DNA: TGTGCCAGTAGTAACACAGGGCAGTGGACTGAAGCTTTCTTT. The encoded protein is CASSNTGQWTEAFF.

This clone was seen just once. The chain links TRBV3-1 (or the pseudogene TRBV3-2) to TRBJ1-1; D possibly corresponds to TRBD1 (5 bases). Trimming removed 0 bases at V and 1 base at J, with 9 bases between. The CDR3 sequence is 15 residues long. Germline V gene data show CDR1 as LGHDT and CDR2 as YNNKEL (reference sequence). DNA of the CDR3: TGTGCCAGCAGCCAAGATGGGGGGAGGAACACTGAAGCTTTCTTT. This codes for CASSQDGGRNTEAFF.

The chain combines TRBV7-2 with TRBJ2-6; TRBD1 aligns across 10 bases. The V gene's germline CDR1 is SGHTA and CDR2 FQGNSA. After removal of 5 bases from V and 0 bases from J, the junction contained 4 bases not matched to a gene. The CDR3 extends over 17 amino acids. The CDR3 loop is CASSRRTGGSGANVLTF. The DNA of the CDR3 is TGTGCCAGCAGCAGAAGGACAGGGGGCTCTGGGGCCAACGTCCTGACTTTC.

This clone was detected a few times. CDR3 sequence reads: CASSSGHDYGYTF. DNA of the CDR3: TGCGCCAGCAGCTCGGGACATGACTATGGCTACACCTTC. The rearrangement links TRBV5-1 to TRBJ1-2, with D perhaps matching TRBD1 (6 bases). The CDR3 sequence is 13 residues long. Per the germline V gene, CDR1 is SGHRS and CDR2 is YFSETQ. V was cut by 3 bases and J by 3 bases, with 9 bases left in between. The full variable domain, completed using reference TRBV5-1 and TRBJ1-2, is KAGVTQTPRYLIKTRGQQVTLSCSPISGHRSVSWYQQTPGQGLQFLFEYFSETQRNKGNFPGRFSGRQFSNSRSEMNVSTLELGDSALYLCASSSGHDYGYTFGSGTRLTVV.

The gene calls are TRBV11-3 and TRBJ2-3; no clear D gene. Deletions cut 5 bases from V and 6 bases from J, with 12 bases between. Looked up from germline, CDR1 is SGHNT and CDR2 is YENEEA. This CDR3 is 13 amino acids long. CDR3 nucleotides: TGTGCCAGCAGCCCCCCTCAGAAGGATACGCAGTATTTT. This encodes CASSPPQKDTQYF.

The chain joins TRBV6-6 to TRBJ1-1; 7 bases agree with TRBD1. V dropped 5 bases and J dropped 4; count of bases not matched to a gene: 7. The CDR3 has 14 residues. In germline, CDR1 is MNHNY, CDR2 SVGAGI (reference sequence). CDR3 DNA sequence: TGTGCCAGCAGTCGGACAGGCGACGTCACTGAAGCTTTCTTT. This translates into CASSRTGDVTEAFF.

The chain links TRBV19 to TRBJ1-1; 8 nucleotides align to TRBD1. Germline CDR1 LNHDA, CDR2 SQIVND (reference sequence). Trimming at V came to 1 base and at J to 7 bases, leaving 8 bases not matched to a gene. The length of the CDR3 is 15 residues. The CDR3 bases are TGTGCCAGTAGTATAGCGGCAGGGGGCTTGGGTGAAGCTTTCTTT. Amino acids: CASSIAAGGLGEAFF.

Here the CDR3 reads CASSVKRQGRMNTEAFF. The DNA for the CDR3 is TGTGCCAGCAGCGTAAAGAGACAGGGCCGCATGAACACTGAAGCTTTCTTT. The chain uses TRBV5-6 and TRBJ1-1, with 7 bases matching TRBD1. Trimming at V came to 4 bases and at J to 0 bases, leaving 12 bases not matched to a gene. This CDR3 spans 17 amino acids. Germline V lookup: CDR1 SGHDT, CDR2 YYEEEE.

V gene TRBV29-1 combines with J gene TRBJ1-5; TRBD1 matches 7 bases. The germline gives CDR1 SQVTM, CDR2 ANQGSEA. V lost 6 bases, J lost 3 bases, and 14 bases stayed unmatched. The CDR3 loop spans 16 amino acids. The CDR3 is CSVGEGAQVFNQPQHF. CDR3 bases: TGCAGCGTCGGAGAGGGGGCGCAGGTTTTCAATCAGCCCCAGCATTTT.

The V and J genes are TRBV6-1 and TRBJ2-7; D is perhaps TRBD2 (6 bases). The germline gives CDR1 MNHNS, CDR2 SASEGT. V lost 2 bases, J lost 1 base, and 12 bases lay in between. This CDR3 contains 15 residues. This CDR3 reads CASSEQVEGSYEQYV. CDR3 nucleotide sequence: TGTGCCAGCAGTGAACAGGTGGAGGGTTCCTACGAGCAGTACGTC.

The V call is TRBV12-3 or TRBV12-4, the J call TRBJ1-2; 9 nucleotides line up with TRBD1. The V and J ends lost 8 bases and 6 bases, in that order; junction bases with no gene match: 7. CDR3 length: 13 residues. The CDR3 loop is CASSTGQGHGYTF. CDR3 in DNA: TGTGCCAGCTCGACGGGACAGGGTCATGGCTACACCTTC.

The chain couples TRBV10-3 to TRBJ2-3; D uncertain. V lost 3 bases to trimming and J lost 0 bases, with 7 bases between them. The CDR3 sequence is 14 residues long. The germline CDR1 and CDR2 sequences are ENHRY and SYGVKD. CDR3 amino acids: CAISDMRSTDTQYF. The CDR3, as DNA: TGTGCCATCAGTGACATGCGGAGCACAGATACGCAGTATTTT.

The chain has TRBV10-2 and TRBJ2-2; the D gene is possibly TRBD1 (5 bases). V was trimmed by 4 bases and J by 1 base, leaving 7 bases between them. The CDR3 extends over 14 amino acids. CDR1 is WSHSY, CDR2 SAAADI, per germline. The CDR3 nucleotides are TGCGCCAGCAGTGTGACAGTGAACACCGGGGAGCTGTTTTTT. The encoded protein is CASSVTVNTGELFF.